These T cell receptor beta chains were read from a single sample in a study of siplizumab effects on memory and regulatory T cells. Sequencing was performed with immunoSEQ multiplex PCR; in TCRdb, only in-frame clones are kept and a portion is missing. This table has some 65,000 clones, over 70% appearing once. Specimen: Tregs sorted from blood. The receptor set was obtained from a human donor in good health. Both conserved end residues are part of each CDR3. Fields, in order: CDR3 protein, CDR3 DNA, J gene, CDR3 length, V gene, clone size, D gene. The D gene is left open where the match is weak. Rows may omit the clone size; those that give it use once, few, many or a size class.

cdr3_aa: CASRQSSGSFNEQFF
cdr3_nt: TGTGCCAGCCGACAATCGAGCGGGAGTTTCAATGAGCAGTTCTTC
j_call: TRBJ2-1
cdr3_length: 15
v_call: TRBV7-6
clone_size: NA
d_call: TRBD2

cdr3_aa: CASSPPYEQYF
cdr3_nt: TGTGCCAGCTCCCCCCCCTACGAGCAGTACTTC
j_call: TRBJ2-7
cdr3_length: 11
v_call: TRBV6-1
clone_size: NA
d_call: NA

cdr3_aa: CASSRMTDTQYF
cdr3_nt: TGTGCCAGCTCACGAATGACAGATACGCAGTATTTT
j_call: TRBJ2-3
cdr3_length: 12
v_call: TRBV18
clone_size: NA
d_call: NA

cdr3_aa: CASNPGQGTSPLHF
cdr3_nt: TGTGCCAGTAACCCGGGACAGGGAACTTCACCCCTCCACTTT
j_call: TRBJ1-6
cdr3_length: 14
v_call: TRBV19
clone_size: once
d_call: TRBD1

cdr3_aa: CASSIGTVYSNQPQHF
cdr3_nt: TGTGCCAGTAGTATCGGGACAGTTTATAGCAATCAGCCCCAGCATTTT
j_call: TRBJ1-5
cdr3_length: 16
v_call: TRBV19
clone_size: NA
d_call: TRBD1

cdr3_aa: CASSLASGSPLTSTDTQYF
cdr3_nt: TGTGCCAGTAGTTTGGCTAGCGGGAGTCCACTTACTAGCACAGATACGCAGTATTTT
j_call: TRBJ2-3
cdr3_length: 19
v_call: TRBV19
clone_size: NA
d_call: TRBD2

cdr3_aa: CASSPTSGRRANNWNEQFF
cdr3_nt: TGTGCCAGCAGCCCCACTAGCGGGAGAAGGGCGAATAATTGGAATGAGCAGTTCTTC
j_call: TRBJ2-1
cdr3_length: 19
v_call: TRBV5-6
clone_size: NA
d_call: TRBD2

cdr3_aa: CASSFGGRFNEQFF
cdr3_nt: TGCGCCAGCAGCTTCGGCGGGAGGTTCAATGAGCAGTTCTTC
j_call: TRBJ2-1
cdr3_length: 14
v_call: TRBV5-1
clone_size: NA
d_call: TRBD2

cdr3_aa: CASSDQAVAKNIQYF
cdr3_nt: TGTGCCAGCAGCGACCAGGCGGTAGCCAAAAACATTCAGTACTTC
j_call: TRBJ2-4
cdr3_length: 15
v_call: TRBV7-2
clone_size: NA
d_call: NA

cdr3_aa: CASSEGSLRQGVLEQYF
cdr3_nt: TGTGCCAGCAGTGAAGGTAGTCTGCGACAGGGGGTACTCGAGCAGTACTTC
j_call: TRBJ2-7
cdr3_length: 17
v_call: TRBV6-1
clone_size: few
d_call: TRBD1

cdr3_aa: CASSDRSSYEQYF
cdr3_nt: TGTGCCAGCAGTGATCGGAGCTCCTACGAGCAGTACTTC
j_call: TRBJ2-7
cdr3_length: 13
v_call: TRBV6-5
clone_size: NA
d_call: NA

cdr3_aa: CASSWGGNSYNEQFF
cdr3_nt: TGTGCCAGCAGTTGGGGCGGGAACTCCTACAATGAGCAGTTCTTC
j_call: TRBJ2-1
cdr3_length: 15
v_call: TRBV6-5
clone_size: NA
d_call: NA

cdr3_aa: CASSNYVGRQETQYF
cdr3_nt: TGTGCCAGTAGTAATTATGTGGGGCGTCAAGAGACCCAGTACTTC
j_call: TRBJ2-5
cdr3_length: 15
v_call: TRBV19
clone_size: once
d_call: NA

cdr3_aa: CASSLDRYGYTF
cdr3_nt: TGCGCCAGCAGCTTGGACCGGTATGGCTACACCTTC
j_call: TRBJ1-2
cdr3_length: 12
v_call: TRBV5-1
clone_size: NA
d_call: NA

cdr3_aa: CASSVYRMREKLFF
cdr3_nt: TGTGCCAGCAGTGTATACAGGATGAGAGAAAAACTGTTTTTT
j_call: TRBJ1-4
cdr3_length: 14
v_call: TRBV2
clone_size: NA
d_call: NA

cdr3_aa: CASSGPYEQYF
cdr3_nt: TGTGCCAGCAGCGGGCCCTACGAGCAGTACTTC
j_call: TRBJ2-7
cdr3_length: 11
v_call: TRBV11-3
clone_size: NA
d_call: NA

cdr3_aa: CASSLGQGTLAGHGYTF
cdr3_nt: TGTGCCAGCAGCTTAGGGCAGGGGACTTTAGCCGGCCATGGCTACACCTTC
j_call: TRBJ1-2
cdr3_length: 17
v_call: TRBV7-8
clone_size: NA
d_call: NA

cdr3_aa: CASSIRSGRALNEQFF
cdr3_nt: TGTGCCAGCAGTATCCGGAGCGGGAGGGCCCTCAATGAGCAGTTCTTC
j_call: TRBJ2-1
cdr3_length: 16
v_call: TRBV6-6
clone_size: NA
d_call: TRBD2

cdr3_aa: CASSNGTQGNQPQHF
cdr3_nt: TGCGCCAGCAGCAACGGGACACAAGGGAATCAGCCCCAGCATTTT
j_call: TRBJ1-5
cdr3_length: 15
v_call: TRBV5-1
clone_size: NA
d_call: NA

cdr3_aa: CASSYSIGILQYF
cdr3_nt: TGTGCCAGCAGTTACTCGATCGGAATCCTTCAGTACTTC
j_call: TRBJ2-4
cdr3_length: 13
v_call: TRBV6-6
clone_size: NA
d_call: NA

cdr3_aa: CATSLTYNEQFF
cdr3_nt: TGCGCCACTAGCCTAACCTACAATGAGCAGTTCTTC
j_call: TRBJ2-1
cdr3_length: 12
v_call: TRBV7-8
clone_size: NA
d_call: NA

cdr3_aa: CANGTGRKTDTQYF
cdr3_nt: TGTGCCAACGGGACAGGGCGTAAGACAGATACGCAGTATTTT
j_call: TRBJ2-3
cdr3_length: 14
v_call: TRBV19
clone_size: NA
d_call: TRBD1

cdr3_aa: CASSGGRGHEQYF
cdr3_nt: TGTGCCAGCAGCGGCGGGCGGGGTCACGAGCAGTACTTC
j_call: TRBJ2-7
cdr3_length: 13
v_call: TRBV2
clone_size: NA
d_call: NA

cdr3_aa: CASSLVGTGRSYEQYF
cdr3_nt: TGTGCCAGCAGCTTAGTAGGGACAGGGAGGTCCTACGAGCAGTACTTC
j_call: TRBJ2-7
cdr3_length: 16
v_call: TRBV13
clone_size: NA
d_call: TRBD1

cdr3_aa: CASSTSSGGAYEQYF
cdr3_nt: TGTGCCAGCAGCACCTCTAGCGGGGGGGCCTACGAGCAGTACTTC
j_call: TRBJ2-7
cdr3_length: 15
v_call: TRBV7-2
clone_size: NA
d_call: TRBD2

cdr3_aa: CASSFREGSYNEQFF
cdr3_nt: TGTGCCAGCAGTTTTAGGGAGGGTTCCTACAATGAGCAGTTCTTC
j_call: TRBJ2-1
cdr3_length: 15
v_call: TRBV6-5
clone_size: medium-sized
d_call: TRBD2

cdr3_aa: CASRAPGTGIFYTF
cdr3_nt: TGTGCCAGCAGGGCTCCCGGGACAGGGATTTTCTACACCTTC
j_call: TRBJ1-2
cdr3_length: 14
v_call: TRBV25-1
clone_size: NA
d_call: TRBD1

cdr3_aa: CASSEASAGRVEQYF
cdr3_nt: TGTGCCAGCAGTGAAGCCTCGGCAGGTCGGGTCGAGCAGTACTTC
j_call: TRBJ2-7
cdr3_length: 15
v_call: TRBV2
clone_size: NA
d_call: NA

cdr3_aa: CASSLFPGGSSYNEQFF
cdr3_nt: TGTGCCAGCAGTTTATTCCCTGGGGGAAGCTCCTACAATGAGCAGTTCTTC
j_call: TRBJ2-1
cdr3_length: 17
v_call: TRBV27
clone_size: once
d_call: NA

cdr3_aa: CASSFRDRAFNQPQHF
cdr3_nt: TGTGCCAGTAGCTTCCGGGACAGGGCGTTCAATCAGCCCCAGCATTTT
j_call: TRBJ1-5
cdr3_length: 16
v_call: TRBV19
clone_size: once
d_call: TRBD1

cdr3_aa: CASRVGMYSYNEQFF
cdr3_nt: TGTGCCAGCAGAGTCGGGATGTACTCCTACAATGAGCAGTTCTTC
j_call: TRBJ2-1
cdr3_length: 15
v_call: TRBV6-5
clone_size: NA
d_call: NA

cdr3_aa: CASTGNYGYTF
cdr3_nt: TGTGCCAGCACAGGGAACTATGGCTACACCTTC
j_call: TRBJ1-2
cdr3_length: 11
v_call: TRBV28
clone_size: NA
d_call: NA

cdr3_aa: CASTLGATNEKLFF
cdr3_nt: TGTGCCAGTACTTTGGGTGCAACTAATGAAAAACTGTTTTTT
j_call: TRBJ1-4
cdr3_length: 14
v_call: TRBV19
clone_size: NA
d_call: NA

cdr3_aa: CASTLPPHGGTIAKNIQYF
cdr3_nt: TGTGCCAGTACCCTGCCCCCCCACGGCGGGACCATAGCCAAAAACATTCAGTACTTC
j_call: TRBJ2-4
cdr3_length: 19
v_call: TRBV19
clone_size: NA
d_call: NA

cdr3_aa: CASSFRSRDEETQYF
cdr3_nt: TGTGCCAGCAGCTTCCGTAGTAGGGACGAAGAGACCCAGTACTTC
j_call: TRBJ2-5
cdr3_length: 15
v_call: TRBV11-3
clone_size: NA
d_call: NA

cdr3_aa: CATSRVYTDTQYF
cdr3_nt: TGTGCCACCAGCAGAGTCTACACAGATACGCAGTATTTT
j_call: TRBJ2-3
cdr3_length: 13
v_call: TRBV15
clone_size: NA
d_call: NA